The text below deals with one T cell receptor beta chain. Its specific antigen is unknown. Base qualities are not recorded, but no much larger clone differs from it by a single base. Receptor amplification or capture employed multiplex PCR. Instrument on record: Illumina HiSeq 4000. CDR3 regions were amplified by Arm-PCR with iRepertoire HTBI primers to construct TCR beta libraries. Before sequencing, the PCR products underwent gel purification. Regarding the original processing steps: A total of some 65 TRBV and some 13 TRBJ segments were identified across samples and were used for gene usage analysis of CDR3 amino acid clonotypes. COPE and FqMerger were used to merge the filtered high-quality paired reads into contigs. BLAST was used to align contigs to IMGT TRBV, TRBD and TRBJ reference genes, with CDR3 defined following IMGT. Highly expanded clones were defined as clonotypes with a frequency above 0.1%. Shannon entropy was used to measure repertoire diversity, and the Gini coefficient was used to measure V-J evenness. Public clonotypes were defined as clonotypes shared by more than one individual. TCRdb redid the processing of the public reads, applying fastp at Q25 and MiXCR, and retained in-frame beta chains. Identical CDR3 protein sequences are pooled into one entry, listed with their most common genes and DNA. The V and J calls and clone size are TCRdb's, not the authors'. The sample includes 350,000 to 500,000 distinct CDR3 sequences, with 13% to 15% observed a single time. Under 20% of the sample is in the top ten clones.

Per the publication, the time point label means: newly diagnosed GD, antithyroid drugs for less than 3 months. For both TCR sequencing and RNA sequencing, RNA was extracted from PBMCs in TRIzol. Graves' disease was diagnosed according to American Thyroid Association guidelines. Patients for the study were recruited at an endocrinology department in Xi'an, China. From each patient, around 9.3 milliliters of peripheral blood was collected into an EDTA anticoagulant tube. PBMCs were isolated by Ficoll Paque Plus density gradient separation without further T cell sorting. An Agilent 2100 Bioanalyzer and agarose gel were used to check RNA quality, while a NanoDrop 2000 measured RNA concentration. This sample was taken from a study of regulatory T cells in long-lasting Graves disease (dated by TCRdb to the early 2020s). With regard to the full study: Antithyroid drugs had been taken for less than 3 months by newly diagnosed Graves' disease patients. A total of about 33 samples were covered by TCR sequencing, comprising some 13 persistent and around 20 newly diagnosed Graves' disease patients. Persistent Graves' disease patients were compared with newly diagnosed Graves' disease patients by peripheral blood TCR sequencing and RNA sequencing. The study took place in China and was registered as a clinical trial. Study-wide conclusions, independent of this receptor: TRBV28, TRBJ1-2 and TRBJ2-5 were preferentially used in persistent disease, while TRBV20-1 and TRBJ2-1 were favored in newly diagnosed disease. Persistent patients shared more public clonotypes among themselves (around 3,000) than newly diagnosed patients did (more than 950). The authors acknowledged the small sample size as a limitation that may reduce accuracy. Compared with newly diagnosed patients, persistent Graves' disease patients had lower TCR Shannon entropy and fewer highly expanded clones, which suggests clonal expansion. Only the TCR beta chain was sequenced and analyzed. The study examined only peripheral blood because the primary lesion, thyroid tissue, could not be accessed.

From a lookup of the germline V gene, CDR1 and CDR2 are SGHRS and YFSETQ. The CDR3 runs 16 residues from the cysteine to the phenylalanine. Only the CDR3 part of the read is kept: 48 bases, read in frame from the first base. V and J are trimmed by 0 bases and 2 bases, and the gene matches miss 2 bases of the junction. The same sample was also used in a study of T cells in Graves' hyperthyroidism and ophthalmopathy. According to the second study: Stable Graves' hyperthyroidism was defined as the absence of progression to ophthalmopathy over 18 months of follow-up. Hyperthyroidism patients were newly diagnosed, with disease duration under 2 months, and aged 18 to 65 years. The study excluded patients with uncontrolled infections, other autoimmune diseases, pregnancy or lactation. Diagnoses relied on clinical symptoms, serum thyroxine and TRAb, thyroid ultrasound and orbital computed tomography. The TCR CDR3 was subjected to a first round of RT-PCR using the HTBI primer set and the Qiagen OneStep RT-PCR kit. Most expanded thyroid clonotypes (frequency above 0.001) were also detected in blood, a finding suggesting that blood repertoires may reflect thyroid immune responses. In cross-validation, a model built on a 13 V-J signature told ophthalmopathy apart from stable hyperthyroidism with approximately 90% sensitivity and around 81% specificity, and in testing the same model reached 80%/75%. During validation, the model predicted progression to ophthalmopathy a median of approximately 6.5 months ahead of onset, with approximately 70% sensitivity and more than 72% specificity. TCR V-J signatures able to tell the groups apart were searched for in a discovery cohort of about a hundred patients, of whom 43 had Graves' ophthalmopathy and under 65 had stable Graves' hyperthyroidism. An independent validation cohort of 18 to 20 hyperthyroidism patients and some 15 patients who later progressed to ophthalmopathy tested prospective prediction of ophthalmopathy. The 95 to 100 discovery patients were randomly divided into training and test sets at a 7:3 ratio. In several Graves' hyperthyroidism patients, the study also compared T-cell repertoires from thyroid tissue with T-cell repertoires from blood. Following sampling, methimazole starting at 30 mg daily was given to hyperthyroidism patients, and high-dose intravenous methylprednisolone was given to ophthalmopathy patients. A second multiplex PCR round built the libraries, followed by size selection and purification. Sequencing of the libraries was done on an Illumina HiSeq2000 using paired-end 100 bp reads. Raw data were processed with SOAPnuke, discarding reads with adapters, uncalled bases, mean Phred below 15, or no exact constant-primer or identifier match. COPE v1.2.5 was used to merge high-quality paired reads, and clonotypes were defined as unique nucleotide sequences. Clonotypes were aligned to IMGT TRBV, TRBD and TRBJ reference segments using MiTCR v1.1. The analysis was restricted to V-J combinations with a frequency above 0.0001, which together covered just over 99% of the repertoires. A TCS score was defined as the ratio of F50 (clonal expansion) to E x V (chaos), with BLOSUM62-based TCRdist applied between CDR3 peptides within each V-J. Welch's t-statistics and random forest reduced some 510 V-J features to under 15, which were used in a naive Bayes classifier (R e1071). Sample size was not statistically predetermined, and investigators were not blinded to group allocation. The paper describes TCR Vbeta CDR3 sequencing of about 140 peripheral blood samples, made up of 43 ophthalmopathy patients, some 80 hyperthyroidism patients and 17 progressor patients.

This sample comprised peripheral blood mononuclear cells (PBMCs), obtained at new diagnosis, from a patient treated with antithyroid drugs. The source of this sequence is a woman between 45 and 60 years old with Graves disease. Donor details come from another sample of the same person, matched by shared clones. Recombination linked TRBV5-1 to TRBJ2-1, with 10 bases aligning to TRBD2. The CDR3 region has the sequence CASSLVGLAAYNEQFF. Read as DNA, the sequence is TGCGCCAGCAGCTTGGTCGGACTAGCGGCCTACAATGAGCAGTTCTTC. The CDR3, completed at both ends by the reference TRBV5-1 and TRBJ2-1 genes, gives the full variable domain KAGVTQTPRYLIKTRGQQVTLSCSPISGHRSVSWYQQTPGQGLQFLFEYFSETQRNKGNFPGRFSGRQFSNSRSEMNVSTLELGDSALYLCASSLVGLAAYNEQFFGPGTRLTVL.